The 13 T cell receptor beta chains reported below all come from one sample, sequenced in a study of cytomegalovirus exposure and HLA in healthy donors. Primers: 60 Vbeta forward and 13 Jbeta reverse. Measured with immunoSEQ multiplex PCR; TCRdb has only the in-frame clones, and not every one. The profile shows around 210,000 clones, 82% of them singletons. The material sequenced was PBMCs. These receptors all come from a woman aged 40 to 55 in good health and CMV-seronegative.

J is TRBJ1-3 and V is TRBV30; D remains unclear. V shed 2 bases and J shed 4 bases, with 9 bases lying between them. CDR3 length: 13 amino acids. Looked up from germline, CDR1 is GTSNPN and CDR2 is SVGIG (reference sequence). CDR3 amino acids: CAWSNGRGNTIYF. Written as DNA, the CDR3 is TGTGCCTGGAGTAACGGCAGGGGAAACACCATATATTTT. The full variable domain, its missing parts supplied by reference TRBV30 and TRBJ1-3, is SQTIHQWPATLVQPVGSPLSLECTVEGTSNPNLYWYRQAAGRGLQLLFYSVGIGQISSEVPQNLSASRPQDRQFILSSKKLLLSDSGFYLCAWSNGRGNTIYFGEGSWLTVV.

The V gene is TRBV18, the J gene TRBJ2-7; D gene uncertain. Germline-derived CDR1 and CDR2 are KGHSH and LQKENI. V lost 2 bases and J lost 5, with 4 bases in between. This CDR3 comprises 11 residues. The CDR3 loop reads CASSPGHEQYF. CDR3 coding DNA: TGTGCCAGCTCACCAGGGCACGAGCAGTACTTC.

The chain combines TRBV9 with TRBJ2-1; D remains unclear. The CDR3 covers 17 residues. Looked up from germline, CDR1 is SGDLS and CDR2 is YYNGEE. Trimming stripped 0 bases from V and 1 base from J, with 14 bases between. The CDR3 loop is CASSVGWAISSYNEQFF. CDR3 DNA sequence: TGTGCCAGCAGCGTAGGTTGGGCCATATCATCCTACAATGAGCAGTTCTTC. Variable domain in full (rest from reference TRBV9 and TRBJ2-1): DSGVTQTPKHLITATGQRVTLRCSPRSGDLSVYWYQQSLDQGLQFLIQYYNGEERAKGNILERFSAQQFPDLHSELNLSSLELGDSALYFCASSVGWAISSYNEQFFGPGTRLTVL.

This chain connects TRBV7-2 to TRBJ1-4; possibly TRBD1 for D (6 bases). Germline CDR1 SGHTA, CDR2 FQGNSA. The CDR3 is made up of 14 amino acids. V was shortened by 4 bases and J by 3 bases, with 9 bases between the two germline ends. The DNA for the CDR3 is TGTGCCAGCAGCTCAGGACAGCCTAATGAAAAACTGTTTTTT. Translated, it gives CASSSGQPNEKLFF.

This clone has a single count. The chain carries TRBV19 and TRBJ1-2, with a tentative D call TRBD1 (6 bases). Trimming shortened V by 6 bases and J by 4 bases, and 18 bases separated the two germline ends. There are 15 residues in the CDR3. CDR1 and CDR2 from the germline V gene are LNHDA and SQIVND (reference sequence). DNA for the CDR3: TGTGCCAGTAGCCCTGGACAGTGGCAAGGCTATGGCTACACCTTC. Its translation is CASSPGQWQGYGYTF.

V and J are TRBV10-3 and TRBJ2-7; D is uncertain. Germline assignment: CDR1 ENHRY and CDR2 SYGVKD. V lost 0 bases and J 3 bases, leaving 9 bases between the germline ends. The CDR3 extends over 14 amino acids. The CDR3 sequence is CAISESRLNYEQYF. The CDR3 bases are TGTGCCATCAGTGAGTCGCGACTCAACTACGAGCAGTACTTC.

The genes are TRBV11-2 and TRBJ2-1; D gene unclear. The V and J ends lost 1 base and 6 bases respectively, with 13 bases between them. Germline V lookup: CDR1 SGHAT, CDR2 FQNNGV. This CDR3 contains 15 residues. CDR3 coding DNA: TGTGCCAGCAGCTTAGTTCCTTCTAGTCTCAATGAGCAGTTCTTC. Encoded protein: CASSLVPSSLNEQFF.

The gene calls are TRBV2 and TRBJ1-1; 9 bases map to TRBD1. Germline V CDR1 and CDR2: SNHLY, FYNNEI. Trimming took 7 bases from V and 5 from J; bases not matched to a gene: 14. The CDR3 runs to 16 residues. CDR3 coding DNA: TGTGCCAGCATGACCGAGGCGGGACAGGGTAATACTGAAGCTTTCTTT. Protein product: CASMTEAGQGNTEAFF.

V and J are TRBV14 and TRBJ1-2; D gene ambiguous. CDR3 length: 12 amino acids. Trimming took off 3 bases at V and 7 bases at J, with 9 bases between the two ends. Germline loops: CDR1 SGHDN, CDR2 FVKESK. The CDR3 is CASSHAPGGYTF. The CDR3 DNA is TGTGCCAGCAGCCACGCCCCGGGTGGCTACACCTTC.

V is TRBV6-6 and J is TRBJ2-2; 7 nucleotides agree with TRBD1. Trimming took 6 bases from V and 1 from J; bases not matched to a gene: 5. The germline V gene encodes CDR1 MNHNY and CDR2 SVGAGI (reference sequence). CDR3 size: 15 residues. CDR3 loop: CASRTGQVNTGELFF. The CDR3 nucleotides read TGTGCCAGCAGGACCGGACAGGTGAACACCGGGGAGCTGTTTTTT.

V gene TRBV20-1 combines with J gene TRBJ1-2, with a tentative D call TRBD1 (5 bases). Deletions cut 6 bases from V and 8 bases from J, with 13 bases between. The CDR3 contains 11 residues. CDR1 and CDR2 (germline): DFQATT, SNEGSKA (reference sequence). The CDR3: CSARWTSGYTF. The CDR3 nucleotides read TGCAGTGCGCGATGGACATCGGGCTACACCTTC.

The chain uses TRBV4-1 and TRBJ2-2; TRBD2 aligns across 14 bases. In germline, CDR1 is MGHRA, CDR2 YSYEKL. Trimming at V came to 4 bases and at J to 6 bases, leaving 1 base not matched to a gene. The CDR3 is 15 amino acids. The CDR3 is CASSRGLAGAGELFF. CDR3 DNA sequence: TGCGCCAGCAGCCGGGGACTAGCGGGAGCCGGGGAGCTGTTTTTT.

The chain uses TRBV6-1 and TRBJ1-2; no reliable D call. The germline V and J ends were trimmed by 1 base and 5 bases, with 8 bases remaining between them. This CDR3 has 13 amino acids. The germline V gene has CDR1 MNHNS and CDR2 SASEGT. CDR3 nucleotide sequence: TGTGCCAGCAGTGAAGTTGGAGGGTATGGCTACACCTTC. This sequence encodes CASSEVGGYGYTF.